This TCR beta chain comes out of a study of shared clonotypes between healthy human individuals. Findings and limits, study-wide: The sharing of 5% to 6.5% of naive CD4 clonotypes was seen across a handful of donors.

Assay: immunoSEQ multiplex PCR; the TCRdb copy retains only in-frame clones and omits some. The sample lists over 2,000,000 clones; about 94% were seen once. Cells designated naive CD8 were CD45RO-negative and were positively selected for CCR7, with terminally differentiated effector memory CD45RA+ cells excluded. Remarks on this clone: The antigen remains unidentified.

The source material was naive CD8+ T cells from PBMCs. This TCR derives from a man between 18 and 29 years old in good health. Some clones in this sample may be carry-over from other donors' samples.

CDR3 loop: CASSLAVGQGLEQFF. Written as DNA, the CDR3 is TGTGCCAGCAGCTTAGCGGTCGGACAGGGTTTGGAGCAGTTCTTC. The chain carries TRBV7-9 and TRBJ2-1; TRBD1 agrees at 8 bases. The CDR3 totals 15 residues. With V trimmed by 0 bases and J by 10 bases, 8 bases remained unmatched. The germline CDR1 and CDR2 sequences are SEHNR and FQNEAQ (reference sequence). The whole variable domain, remainder taken from reference TRBV7-9 and TRBJ2-1, is DTGVSQNPRHKITKRGQNVTFRCDPISEHNRLYWYRQTLGQGPEFLTYFQNEAQLEKSRLLSDRFSAERPKGSFSTLEIQRTEQGDSAMYLCASSLAVGQGLEQFFGPGTRLTVL.